The 10 T cell receptor beta chains below were found in one sample sequenced in a study of regulatory T cells in long-lasting Graves disease. For TCR beta, libraries came from iRepertoire HTBI primers and Arm-PCR of CDR3 regions. TCRdb processed the multiplex PCR reads anew with MiXCR; each CDR3 protein has one entry. The table includes about 290,000 distinct CDR3 sequences, roughly a fifth detected once. This sample's time point: persistent/refractory GD, antithyroid drugs over 5 years with positive TRAb. PBMC RNA was the source of the TCR library. The specimen was peripheral blood mononuclear cells (PBMCs), collected when the disease was refractory, from a patient treated with antithyroid drugs. The source is a female donor with Graves disease.

This clonotype was seen repeatedly, ten times or more. The chain is built from TRBV18 and TRBJ2-7; TRBD1 matches 9 bases. The CDR3 loop spans 14 amino acids. Germline CDR1 is KGHSH and CDR2 is LQKENI. Trimming took 5 bases from V and 3 from J; bases not matched to a gene: 5. This CDR3 reads CASSANRGHYEQYF. In DNA, the CDR3 is TGTGCCAGCTCAGCGAACAGGGGGCACTACGAGCAGTACTTC.

This clonotype has just a few counts. The V call is TRBV7-2, the J call TRBJ2-1; D not certain. The CDR3 is 13 amino acids. Germline loops: CDR1 SGHTA, CDR2 FQGNSA. The germline V and J ends were trimmed by 1 base and 5 bases, with 6 bases remaining between them. The CDR3, as DNA: TGTGCCAGCAGCTTAGGGATTGACAATGAGCAGTTCTTC. Its translation: CASSLGIDNEQFF.

As concerns this clonotype: Its ends do not fully match the called genes, so a read error is possible. The chain joins TRBV28 to TRBJ2-2, with a weak D call TRBD2 (6 bases). CDR3 length: 18 amino acids. Germline values: CDR1 MDHEN, CDR2 SYDVKM. Here the CDR3 DNA reads TGTGCCGGCAGTTTAGATCGAATGGGGGGAACCGTCACCGGGGAGCTGTTTTTT. As protein: CAGSLDRMGGTVTGELFF.

This clonotype was seen repeatedly, ten times or more. This sequence joins TRBV28 and TRBJ1-4, with D possibly matching TRBD1 (6 bases). Germline assignment: CDR1 MDHEN and CDR2 SYDVKM. The germline V and J ends were trimmed by 3 bases and 3 bases, with 8 bases remaining between them. CDR3 size: 14 residues. The CDR3 reads CASSFGGPNEKLFF. CDR3 in DNA: TGTGCCAGCAGTTTCGGGGGGCCTAATGAAAAACTGTTTTTT. The complete variable domain, with remaining parts taken from reference TRBV28 and TRBJ1-4, reads DVKVTQSSRYLVKRTGEKVFLECVQDMDHENMFWYRQDPGLGLRLIYFSYDVKMKEKGDIPEGYSVSREKKERFSLILESASTNQTSMYLCASSFGGPNEKLFFGSGTQLSVL.

In its sample, this clonotype was seen many times. The chain uses TRBV20-1 and TRBJ2-7, with 10 bases lining up with TRBD1. Germline V lookup: CDR1 DFQATT, CDR2 SNEGSKA (reference sequence). This CDR3 comprises 14 residues. With 5 bases clipped from V and 0 bases from J, the junction kept 4 bases outside the gene matches. The CDR3 region is CSADRGLSSYEQYF. The CDR3 nucleotides read TGCAGTGCTGACAGGGGGCTCAGCTCCTACGAGCAGTACTTC.

This clonotype appeared many times. The genes are TRBV28 and TRBJ1-5; D remains ambiguous. The CDR3 runs to 16 residues. Germline CDR1 and CDR2: MDHEN and SYDVKM. Trimming took off 7 bases at V and 1 base at J, with 17 bases between the two ends. The CDR3 bases are TGTGCCAGCACCGAAGGGTCGAGTTTGAGCAATCAGCCCCAGCATTTT. This gives the protein CASTEGSSLSNQPQHF.

This clonotype appeared many times. The genes are TRBV11-2 and TRBJ2-5; D may be TRBD1 (7 bases). Germline CDR1 and CDR2: SGHAT and FQNNGV. The CDR3 consists of 14 residues. V lost 4 bases to trimming and J lost 6 bases, with 15 bases between them. CDR3 loop: CASSSAGGFQTQYF. The CDR3 DNA reads as TGTGCCAGCAGCTCAGCAGGGGGGTTTCAGACCCAGTACTTC.

The chain is built from TRBV5-8 and TRBJ2-2; D possibly matches TRBD1 or TRBD2 (5 bases each). This CDR3 has 15 residues. The germline gives CDR1 SGHTS, CDR2 YDEGEE. The V end was cut by 5 bases, the J end by 4 bases, with 15 bases between. CDR3 in amino acids: CASRAGGGLTGELFF. CDR3 DNA sequence: TGTGCCAGCAGGGCCGGTGGGGGTCTCACCGGGGAGCTGTTTTTT.

The table lists this clonotype with a few counts. This chain joins TRBV7-8 and TRBJ2-5; D unresolved. The CDR3 sequence is 14 residues long. The germline V and J ends were trimmed by 5 bases and 1 base, with 11 bases remaining between them. Germline CDR1 is SGHVS and CDR2 is FQNEAQ. The CDR3 sequence is CASSPLETQETQYF. CDR3 in DNA: TGTGCCAGCAGCCCCTTAGAGACCCAAGAGACCCAGTACTTC.

V usage is TRBV6-1 and J usage is TRBJ2-1, with D possibly matching TRBD2 (6 bases). Trimming took 6 bases from V and 5 from J, leaving 8 bases between them. The CDR3 is 12 residues long. Germline-derived CDR1 and CDR2 are MNHNS and SASEGT. The CDR3 DNA is TGTGCCAGCAGACGCGGGGACAATGAGCAGTTCTTC. Its protein is CASRRGDNEQFF.